These T cell receptor beta chains were read from a single sample in a study of shared clonotypes between healthy human individuals. Assay: immunoSEQ multiplex PCR; the TCRdb copy retains only in-frame clones and omits some. This table holds about 820,000 clones, about 92% found once. The sequenced sample was naive CD8+ T cells sorted from blood. Every receptor here comes from a man aged 30-40 years in good health. Both conserved end residues are part of each CDR3. Each record gives: D gene, V gene, J gene, CDR3 protein. D genes are given only for firm matches.

>.|TRBV5-6|TRBJ1-3
CASSLGAVSGNTIYF
>.|TRBV7-9|TRBJ2-2
CASSLEDTGELFF
>.|TRBV11-2|TRBJ2-3
CASRSYGSTDTQYF
>.|TRBV15|TRBJ2-1
CATSADPSSYNEQFF
>.|TRBV27|TRBJ2-7
CASSVSEHTGWEQYF
>.|TRBV15|TRBJ2-5
CATSREAGGMETQYF
>.|TRBV27|TRBJ2-7
CASRDRPRGEQYF
>.|TRBV7-2|TRBJ2-3
CASSLHRVGGRPDTQYF
>.|TRBV18|TRBJ2-3
CASSPNPGRSTDTQYF
>TRBD2|TRBV9|TRBJ2-1
CASSPSISGASYNEQFF
>.|TRBV12-5|TRBJ2-1
CASGFFTGVSYNEQFF
>TRBD2|TRBV9|TRBJ2-3
CASSVVAGGPDTQYF
>TRBD1|TRBV5-8|TRBJ2-5
CASSEGTGRETQYF
>TRBD2|TRBV5-5|TRBJ2-7
CASSTGLAGSSYEQYF
>.|TRBV7-9|TRBJ2-7
CASSALGADYEQYF
>TRBD2|TRBV7-2|TRBJ2-7
CASSLEQLAGGREQYF
>TRBD1|TRBV7-7|TRBJ2-1
CASSLEAGGNEQFF
>.|TRBV30|TRBJ2-1
CAWLRGNEQFF
>.|TRBV27|TRBJ2-5
CASSFVGGVPGTQYF
>.|TRBV7-9|TRBJ2-1
CASSLVVGEGGDEQFF
>.|TRBV7-3|TRBJ2-1
CASSFGGYLNEQFF
>.|TRBV27|TRBJ1-1
CASSLGQSNTEAFF
>TRBD1|TRBV25-1|TRBJ1-2
CASSEIEGAHDGYTF
>TRBD1|TRBV19|TRBJ2-7
CASSTGTGTPYEQYF
>.|TRBV11-2|TRBJ2-7
CASSQGAYEQYF
>.|TRBV5-3|TRBJ2-7
CARSLGAHTYEQYF
>.|TRBV7-9|TRBJ2-1
CASSSDYSSYNEQFF
>.|TRBV5-4|TRBJ2-3
CASSLRSWGRETDTQYF
>TRBD1|TRBV7-6|TRBJ2-7
CASSRGQAIYEQYF
>.|TRBV18|TRBJ1-2
CASSPPAGANGYTF
>TRBD2|TRBV13|TRBJ2-3
CASSPGTSGGTDTQYF
>TRBD1|TRBV11-1|TRBJ1-1
CASSSPQGWVLNTEAFF
>TRBD2|TRBV5-1|TRBJ2-4
CASSFLPPGLAGGVSKNIQYF
>.|TRBV7-9|TRBJ2-1
CASSHTGNHEQFF
>.|TRBV7-3|TRBJ2-1
CASSLSPSDNEQFF
>.|TRBV27|TRBJ2-7
CASAPGVFYEQYF
>TRBD2|TRBV5-1|TRBJ2-3
CASSLRRTSDDTQYF
>TRBD1|TRBV7-3|TRBJ2-7
CASSPGQGPYEQYF
>.|TRBV10-2|TRBJ2-7
CASSESGPTYEQYF
>TRBD1|TRBV5-1|TRBJ2-2
CASSYYGTGEDTGELFF
>.|TRBV19|TRBJ2-7
CASQWSGGEAYEQYF
>TRBD1|TRBV18|TRBJ2-7
CASSPQRTGTSYEQYF
>TRBD1|TRBV2|TRBJ2-3
CASSQTGDTDTQYF
>TRBD2|TRBV6-5|TRBJ2-1
CASSLSGRAENEQFF
>TRBD2|TRBV7-6|TRBJ2-5
CASSFTSGSLETQYF
>TRBD1|TRBV19|TRBJ1-3
CATSQGLFSGNTIYF